This T cell receptor beta chain was sequenced during a study of lymphopenia after photon versus proton radiotherapy. Whole-study findings and limits: After lymphocyte nadir, photon-treated repertoires showed oligoclonal expansion, especially CD8+ Temra.

This CDR3 has 14 residues. V lost 1 base to trimming and J lost 3 bases, with 9 bases between them. The germline V gene encodes CDR1 MNHEY and CDR2 SMNVEV (reference sequence). On this clone itself: Its antigen is undetermined.

Measured with immunoSEQ multiplex PCR; TCRdb has only the in-frame clones, and not every one. The sample yields 55,000 to 70,000 clones, more than 75% seen once. The source of this sequence is a man aged 80 or over with esophageal cancer. The sample in question was peripheral blood, obtained from a patient treated with proton-based radiotherapy. The chain carries TRBV27 and TRBJ1-2, with D unresolved. The CDR3 loop is CASSLYGSHYGYTF. The CDR3 region has the DNA TGTGCCAGCAGTTTATACGGGAGCCACTATGGCTACACCTTC.